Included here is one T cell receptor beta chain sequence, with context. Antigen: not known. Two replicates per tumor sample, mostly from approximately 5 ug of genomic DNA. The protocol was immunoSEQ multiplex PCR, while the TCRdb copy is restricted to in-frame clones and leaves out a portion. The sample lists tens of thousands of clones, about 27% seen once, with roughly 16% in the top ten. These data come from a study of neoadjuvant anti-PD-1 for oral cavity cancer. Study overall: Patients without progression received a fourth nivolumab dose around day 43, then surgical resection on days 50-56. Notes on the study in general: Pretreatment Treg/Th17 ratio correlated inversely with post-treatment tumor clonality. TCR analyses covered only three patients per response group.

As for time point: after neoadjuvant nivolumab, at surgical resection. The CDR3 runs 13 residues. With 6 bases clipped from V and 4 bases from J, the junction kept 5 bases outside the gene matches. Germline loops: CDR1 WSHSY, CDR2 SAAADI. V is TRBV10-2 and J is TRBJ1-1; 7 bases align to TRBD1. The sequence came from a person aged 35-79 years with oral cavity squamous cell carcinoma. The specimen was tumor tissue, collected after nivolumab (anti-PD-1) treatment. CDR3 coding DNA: TGCGCCAGCAGGGGGAACAGGGGCACTGAAGCTTTCTTT. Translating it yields CASRGNRGTEAFF.